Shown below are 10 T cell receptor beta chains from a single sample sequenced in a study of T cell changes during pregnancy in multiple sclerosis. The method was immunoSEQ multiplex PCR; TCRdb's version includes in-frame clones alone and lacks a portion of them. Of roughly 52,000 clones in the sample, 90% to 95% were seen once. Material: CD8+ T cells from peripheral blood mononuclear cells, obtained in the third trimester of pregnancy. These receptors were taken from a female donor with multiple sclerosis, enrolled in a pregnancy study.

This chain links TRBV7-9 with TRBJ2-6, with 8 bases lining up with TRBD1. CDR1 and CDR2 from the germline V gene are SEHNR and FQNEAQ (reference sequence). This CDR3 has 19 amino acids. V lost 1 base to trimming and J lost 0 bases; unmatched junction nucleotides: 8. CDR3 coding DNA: TGTGCCAGCAGCTTAGGGACAGGGAGTCCTGGCTCTGGGGCCAACGTCCTGACTTTC. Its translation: CASSLGTGSPGSGANVLTF.

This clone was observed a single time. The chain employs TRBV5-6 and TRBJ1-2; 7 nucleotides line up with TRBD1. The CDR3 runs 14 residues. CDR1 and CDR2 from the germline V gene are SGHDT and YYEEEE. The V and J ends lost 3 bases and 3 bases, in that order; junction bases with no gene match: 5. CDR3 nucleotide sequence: TGTGCCAGCAGCTCGACAGGGAATTACTATGGCTACACCTTC. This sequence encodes CASSSTGNYYGYTF. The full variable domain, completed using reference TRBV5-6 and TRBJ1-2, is DAGVTQSPTHLIKTRGQQVTLRCSPKSGHDTVSWYQQALGQGPQFIFQYYEEEERQRGNFPDRFSGHQFPNYSSELNVNALLLGDSALYLCASSSTGNYYGYTFGSGTRLTVV.

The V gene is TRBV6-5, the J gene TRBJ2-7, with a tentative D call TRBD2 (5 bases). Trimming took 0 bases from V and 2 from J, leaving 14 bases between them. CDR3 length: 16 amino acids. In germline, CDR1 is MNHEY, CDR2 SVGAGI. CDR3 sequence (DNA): TGTGCCAGCAGTTACTCGATCTCGGAGAGGGCCTACGAGCAGTACTTC. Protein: CASSYSISERAYEQYF.

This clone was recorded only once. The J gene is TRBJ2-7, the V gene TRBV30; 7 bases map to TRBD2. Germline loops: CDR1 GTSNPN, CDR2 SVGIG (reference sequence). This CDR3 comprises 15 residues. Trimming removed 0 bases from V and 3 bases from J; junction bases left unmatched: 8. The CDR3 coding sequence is TGTGCCTGGAGTGTTTCGGGCGGGAGTATCTACGAGCAGTACTTC. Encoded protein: CAWSVSGGSIYEQYF.

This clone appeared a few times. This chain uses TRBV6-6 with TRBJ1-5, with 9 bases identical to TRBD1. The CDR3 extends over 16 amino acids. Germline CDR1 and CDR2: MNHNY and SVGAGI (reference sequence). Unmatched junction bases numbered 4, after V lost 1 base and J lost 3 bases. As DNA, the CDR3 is TGTGCCAGCAGTTACTGGGGACAGGGTACCAATCAGCCCCAGCATTTT. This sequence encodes CASSYWGQGTNQPQHF.

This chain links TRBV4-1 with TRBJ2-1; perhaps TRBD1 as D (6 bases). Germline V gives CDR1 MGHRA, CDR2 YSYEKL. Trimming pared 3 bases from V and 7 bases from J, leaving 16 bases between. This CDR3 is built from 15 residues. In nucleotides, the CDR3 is TGCGCCAGCAGCCATGGGACAAGTCTAAAGAATGAGCAGTTCTTC. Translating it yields CASSHGTSLKNEQFF.

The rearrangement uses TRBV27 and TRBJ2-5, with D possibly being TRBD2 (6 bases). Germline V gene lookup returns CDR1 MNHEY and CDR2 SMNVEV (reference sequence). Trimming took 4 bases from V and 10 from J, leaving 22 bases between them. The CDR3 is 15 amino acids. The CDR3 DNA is TGTGCCAGCAGTTCCACTGACGGCCCGGGAGAGGACCAGTACTTC. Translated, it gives CASSSTDGPGEDQYF.

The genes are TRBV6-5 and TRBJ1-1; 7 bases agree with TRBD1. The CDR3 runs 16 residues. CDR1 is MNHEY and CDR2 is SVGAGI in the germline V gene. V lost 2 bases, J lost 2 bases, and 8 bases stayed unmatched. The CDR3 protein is CASSYVNQGVNTEAFF. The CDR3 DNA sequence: TGTGCCAGCAGTTACGTGAATCAGGGGGTCAACACTGAAGCTTTCTTT.

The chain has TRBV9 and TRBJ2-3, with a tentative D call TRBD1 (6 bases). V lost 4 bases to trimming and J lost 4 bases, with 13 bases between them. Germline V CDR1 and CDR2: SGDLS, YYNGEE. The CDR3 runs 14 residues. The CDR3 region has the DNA TGTGCCAGCAGCCCCCCCAGGGGCGCAGATACGCAGTATTTT. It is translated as CASSPPRGADTQYF.

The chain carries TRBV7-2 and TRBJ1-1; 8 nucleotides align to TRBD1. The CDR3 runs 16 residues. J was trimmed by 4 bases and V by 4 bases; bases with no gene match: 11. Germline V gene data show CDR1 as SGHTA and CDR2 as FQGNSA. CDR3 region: CASSCARGQCGTEAFF. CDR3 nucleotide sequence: TGTGCCAGCAGCTGCGCCAGGGGGCAGTGTGGCACTGAAGCTTTCTTT.